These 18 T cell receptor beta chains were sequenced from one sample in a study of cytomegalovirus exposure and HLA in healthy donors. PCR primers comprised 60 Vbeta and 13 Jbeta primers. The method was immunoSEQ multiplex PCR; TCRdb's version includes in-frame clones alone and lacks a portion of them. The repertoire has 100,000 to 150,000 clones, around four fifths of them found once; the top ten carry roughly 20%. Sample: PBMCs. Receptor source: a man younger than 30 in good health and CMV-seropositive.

The DNA of the CDR3 is TGTGCCTGGAGTCCACAGGGTAGGACTGAAGCTTTCTTT. Its translation: CAWSPQGRTEAFF. J is TRBJ1-1 and V is TRBV30; tentative D call: TRBD1 (6 bases). The CDR3 loop spans 13 amino acids. The germline V gene encodes CDR1 GTSNPN and CDR2 SVGIG (reference sequence). V was shortened by 2 bases and J by 5 bases, with 12 bases between the two germline ends.

In nucleotides, the CDR3 is TGCAGCGCCCCCGTCGACAGCCCAAGGACCGGGGAGCTGTTTTTT. Encoded protein: CSAPVDSPRTGELFF. The rearrangement links TRBV29-1 to TRBJ2-2, with D perhaps matching TRBD1 (5 bases). This CDR3 comprises 15 residues. Germline V gene data show CDR1 as SQVTM and CDR2 as ANQGSEA. Trimming removed 7 bases from V and 5 bases from J, with 20 bases in between.

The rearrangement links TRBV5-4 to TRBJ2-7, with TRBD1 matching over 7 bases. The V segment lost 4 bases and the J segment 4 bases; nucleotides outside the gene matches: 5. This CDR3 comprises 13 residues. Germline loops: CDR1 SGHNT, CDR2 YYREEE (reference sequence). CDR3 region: CASSVGQSYEQYF. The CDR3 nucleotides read TGTGCCAGCAGCGTGGGACAGTCGTACGAGCAGTACTTC.

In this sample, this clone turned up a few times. CDR3 bases: TGTGCCAGCAGTAGACTAACAGGGGGAGATCAGCCCCAGCATTTT. It specifies CASSRLTGGDQPQHF. V is TRBV6-5 and J is TRBJ1-5; 8 positions agree with TRBD1. The CDR3 consists of 15 residues. In germline, CDR1 is MNHEY, CDR2 SVGAGI. Losses at the gene ends were 5 bases for V and 5 bases for J; bases not matched to a gene: 8.

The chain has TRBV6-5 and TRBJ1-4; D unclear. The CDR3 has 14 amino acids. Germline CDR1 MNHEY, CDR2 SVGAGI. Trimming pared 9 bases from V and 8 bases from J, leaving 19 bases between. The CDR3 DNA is TGTGCCAGTCGTCCGAGAGGGATGGGAGAAAAACTGTTTTTT. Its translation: CASRPRGMGEKLFF.

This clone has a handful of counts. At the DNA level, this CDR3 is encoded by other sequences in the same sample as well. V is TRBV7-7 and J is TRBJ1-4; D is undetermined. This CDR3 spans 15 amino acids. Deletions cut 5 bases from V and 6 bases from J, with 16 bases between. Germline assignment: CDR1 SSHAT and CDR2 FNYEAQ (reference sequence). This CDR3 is CASSPSPQAYEKLFF. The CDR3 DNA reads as TGTGCCAGCAGCCCCTCCCCTCAAGCCTATGAAAAACTGTTTTTT.

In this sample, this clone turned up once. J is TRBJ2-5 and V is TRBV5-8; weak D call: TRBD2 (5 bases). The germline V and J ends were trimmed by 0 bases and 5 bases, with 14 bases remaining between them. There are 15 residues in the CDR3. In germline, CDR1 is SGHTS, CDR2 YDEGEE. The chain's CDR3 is CASSLGGPSPETQYF. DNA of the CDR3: TGTGCCAGCAGCTTGGGCGGTCCTAGCCCCGAGACCCAGTACTTC.

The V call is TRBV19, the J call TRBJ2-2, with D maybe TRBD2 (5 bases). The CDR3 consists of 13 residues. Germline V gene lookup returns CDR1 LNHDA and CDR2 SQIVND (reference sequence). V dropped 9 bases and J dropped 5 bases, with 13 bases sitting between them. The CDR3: CASDRGVTGELFF. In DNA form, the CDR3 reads TGTGCCAGCGACCGGGGAGTGACCGGGGAGCTGTTTTTT.

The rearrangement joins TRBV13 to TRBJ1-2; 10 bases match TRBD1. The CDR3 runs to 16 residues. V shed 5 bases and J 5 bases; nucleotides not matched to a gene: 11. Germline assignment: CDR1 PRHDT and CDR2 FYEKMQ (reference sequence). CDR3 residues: CASSRRKDRGDYGYTF. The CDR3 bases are TGTGCCAGCAGCCGACGAAAGGACAGGGGGGATTATGGCTACACCTTC.

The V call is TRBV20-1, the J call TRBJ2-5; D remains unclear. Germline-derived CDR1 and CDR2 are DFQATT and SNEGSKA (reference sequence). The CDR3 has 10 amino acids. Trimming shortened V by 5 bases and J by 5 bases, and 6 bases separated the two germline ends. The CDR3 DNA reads TGCAGTGCTCCTCGGGAGACCCAGTACTTC. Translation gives CSAPRETQYF.

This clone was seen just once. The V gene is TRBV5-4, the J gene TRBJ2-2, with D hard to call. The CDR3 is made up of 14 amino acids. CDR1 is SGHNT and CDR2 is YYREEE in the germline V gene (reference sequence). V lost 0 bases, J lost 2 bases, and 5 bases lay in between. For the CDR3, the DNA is TGTGCCAGCAGCTTGGTAGTTAACACCGGGGAGCTGTTTTTT. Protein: CASSLVVNTGELFF.

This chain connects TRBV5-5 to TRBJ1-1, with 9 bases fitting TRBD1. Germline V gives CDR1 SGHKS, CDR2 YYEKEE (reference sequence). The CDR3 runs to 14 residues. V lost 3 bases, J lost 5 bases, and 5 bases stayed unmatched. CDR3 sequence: CASSSTGGGTEAFF. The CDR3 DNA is TGTGCCAGCAGCTCCACAGGGGGCGGAACTGAAGCTTTCTTT.

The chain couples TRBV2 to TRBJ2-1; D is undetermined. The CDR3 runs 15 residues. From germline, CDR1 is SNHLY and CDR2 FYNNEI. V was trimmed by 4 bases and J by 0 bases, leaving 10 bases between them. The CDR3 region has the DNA TGTGCCAGCAGTGCACTACAAAGCTCCTACAATGAGCAGTTCTTC. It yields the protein CASSALQSSYNEQFF.

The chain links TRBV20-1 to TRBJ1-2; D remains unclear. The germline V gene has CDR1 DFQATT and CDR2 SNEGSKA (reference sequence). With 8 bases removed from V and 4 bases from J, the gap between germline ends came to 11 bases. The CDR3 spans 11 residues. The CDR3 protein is CSLRGSYGYTF. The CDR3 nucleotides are TGCAGTCTCCGAGGGAGCTATGGCTACACCTTC.

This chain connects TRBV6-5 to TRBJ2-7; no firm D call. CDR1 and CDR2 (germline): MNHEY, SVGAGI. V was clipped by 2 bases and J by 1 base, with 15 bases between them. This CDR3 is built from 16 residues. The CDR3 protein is CASSYVKSASSYEQYF. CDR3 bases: TGTGCCAGCAGTTACGTTAAGAGCGCTTCGTCCTACGAGCAGTACTTC.

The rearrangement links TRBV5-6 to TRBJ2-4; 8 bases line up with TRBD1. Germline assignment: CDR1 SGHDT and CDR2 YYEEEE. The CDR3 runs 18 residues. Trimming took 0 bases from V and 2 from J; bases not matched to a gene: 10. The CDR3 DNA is TGTGCCAGCAGCTTGGAAGGTTTGAGACAGGGGTCCAAAAACATTCAGTACTTC. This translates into CASSLEGLRQGSKNIQYF. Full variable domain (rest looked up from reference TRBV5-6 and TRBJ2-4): DAGVTQSPTHLIKTRGQQVTLRCSPKSGHDTVSWYQQALGQGPQFIFQYYEEEERQRGNFPDRFSGHQFPNYSSELNVNALLLGDSALYLCASSLEGLRQGSKNIQYFGAGTRLSVL.

The CDR3 DNA reads as TGTGCCATCAGTGAGTCGACAGGAACAGATACGCAGTATTTT. It encodes CAISESTGTDTQYF. The genes are TRBV10-3 and TRBJ2-3, with D maybe TRBD1 (6 bases). Germline-derived CDR1 and CDR2 are ENHRY and SYGVKD. With 0 bases removed from V and 3 bases from J, the gap between germline ends came to 7 bases. This CDR3 contains 14 residues.

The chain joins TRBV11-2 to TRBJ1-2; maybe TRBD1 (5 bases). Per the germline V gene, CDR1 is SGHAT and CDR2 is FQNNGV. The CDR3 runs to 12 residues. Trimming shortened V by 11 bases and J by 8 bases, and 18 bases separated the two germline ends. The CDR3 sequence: CASRRGSEGYTF. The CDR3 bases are TGTGCCTCCCGACGGGGGTCGGAGGGCTACACCTTC.